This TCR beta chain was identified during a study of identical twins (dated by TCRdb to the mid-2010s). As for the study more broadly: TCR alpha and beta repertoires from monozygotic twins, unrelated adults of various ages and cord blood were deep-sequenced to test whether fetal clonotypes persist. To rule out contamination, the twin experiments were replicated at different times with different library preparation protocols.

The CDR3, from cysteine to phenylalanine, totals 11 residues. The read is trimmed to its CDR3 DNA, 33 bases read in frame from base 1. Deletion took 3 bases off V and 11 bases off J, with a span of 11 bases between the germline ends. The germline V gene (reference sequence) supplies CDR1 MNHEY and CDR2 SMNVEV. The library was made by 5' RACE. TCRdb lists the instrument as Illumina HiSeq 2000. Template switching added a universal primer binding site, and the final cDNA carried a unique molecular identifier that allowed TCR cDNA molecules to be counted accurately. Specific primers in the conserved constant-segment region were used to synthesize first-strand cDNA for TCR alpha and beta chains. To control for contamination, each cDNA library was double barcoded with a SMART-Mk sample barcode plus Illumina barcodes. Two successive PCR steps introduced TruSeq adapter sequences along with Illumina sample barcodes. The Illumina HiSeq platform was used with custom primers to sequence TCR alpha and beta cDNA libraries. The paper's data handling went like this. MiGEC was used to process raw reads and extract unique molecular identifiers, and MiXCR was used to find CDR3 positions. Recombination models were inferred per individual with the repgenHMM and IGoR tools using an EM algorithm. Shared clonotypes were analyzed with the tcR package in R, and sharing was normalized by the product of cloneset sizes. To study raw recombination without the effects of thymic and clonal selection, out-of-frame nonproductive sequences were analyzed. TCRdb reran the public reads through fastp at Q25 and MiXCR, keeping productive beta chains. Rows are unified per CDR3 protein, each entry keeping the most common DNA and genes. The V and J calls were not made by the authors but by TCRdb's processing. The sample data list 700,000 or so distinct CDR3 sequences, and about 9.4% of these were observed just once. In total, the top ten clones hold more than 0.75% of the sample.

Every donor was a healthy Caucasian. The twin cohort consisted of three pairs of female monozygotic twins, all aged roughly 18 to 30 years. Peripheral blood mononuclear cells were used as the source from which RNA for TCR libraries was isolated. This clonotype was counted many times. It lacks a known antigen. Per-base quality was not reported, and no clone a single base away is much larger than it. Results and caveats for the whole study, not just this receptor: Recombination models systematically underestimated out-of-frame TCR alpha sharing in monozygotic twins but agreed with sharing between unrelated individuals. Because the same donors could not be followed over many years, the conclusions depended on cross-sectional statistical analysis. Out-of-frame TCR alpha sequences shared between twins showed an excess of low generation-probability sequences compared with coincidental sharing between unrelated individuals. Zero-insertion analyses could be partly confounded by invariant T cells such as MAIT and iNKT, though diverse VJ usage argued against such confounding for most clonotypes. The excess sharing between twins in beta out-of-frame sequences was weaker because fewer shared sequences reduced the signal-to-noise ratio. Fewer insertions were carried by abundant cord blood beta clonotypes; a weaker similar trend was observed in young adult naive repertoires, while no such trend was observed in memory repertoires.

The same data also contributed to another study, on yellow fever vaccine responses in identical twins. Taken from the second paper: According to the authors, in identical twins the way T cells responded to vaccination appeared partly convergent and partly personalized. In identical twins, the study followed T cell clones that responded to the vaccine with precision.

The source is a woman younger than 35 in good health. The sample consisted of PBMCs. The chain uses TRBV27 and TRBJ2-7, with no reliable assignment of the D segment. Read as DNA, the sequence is TGTGCCAGCAGTTTTGGGGTACGGAAGTACTTC. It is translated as CASSFGVRKYF.